The 13 T cell receptor beta chains below all came from one sample that was sequenced in a study of PD-L1 blockade in urothelial cancer. The method was immunoSEQ multiplex PCR; TCRdb's version includes in-frame clones alone and lacks a portion of them. The sample has roughly 54,000 clones; around nine tenths are singletons. Time point reported: pretreatment peripheral blood. Sample: PBMCs, taken around atezolizumab (anti-PD-L1) treatment. The receptors were sampled from a woman aged 55-75 years with urothelial cancer.

This rearrangement joins TRBV7-9 to TRBJ2-3, with a weak D call TRBD2 (6 bases). The CDR3 runs 16 residues. Trimming cost V 5 bases and J 0 bases, with 15 bases left between them. Germline CDR1 is SEHNR and CDR2 is FQNEAQ (reference sequence). The CDR3 sequence: CASSPGSGTSTDTQYF. The CDR3 DNA sequence: TGTGCCAGCAGCCCTGGTAGCGGAACTAGCACAGATACGCAGTATTTT.

This clone was seen a few times. The chain employs TRBV5-4 and TRBJ1-1; 9 bases line up with TRBD1. The CDR3 loop spans 14 amino acids. V was clipped by 2 bases and J by 6 bases; unmatched bases: 5. Germline loops: CDR1 SGHNT, CDR2 YYREEE (reference sequence). The CDR3 nucleotides read TGTGCCAGCAGCTTTACAGGGGGCTGGTCTGAAGCTTTCTTT. Its translation is CASSFTGGWSEAFF.

The chain links TRBV5-5 to TRBJ2-2, with 7 bases identical to TRBD1. V dropped 0 bases and J dropped 1; count of bases not matched to a gene: 3. In germline, CDR1 is SGHKS, CDR2 YYEKEE (reference sequence). This CDR3 spans 16 amino acids. The CDR3 region is CASSLVPGGNTGELFF. The CDR3 DNA sequence: TGTGCCAGCAGCTTGGTACCAGGGGGGAACACCGGGGAGCTGTTTTTT.

This sequence joins TRBV19 and TRBJ2-7; a weak D match, TRBD2 (5 bases). Looked up from germline, CDR1 is LNHDA and CDR2 is SQIVND (reference sequence). Trimming took off 9 bases at V and 3 bases at J, with 15 bases between the two ends. The CDR3 is made up of 13 amino acids. CDR3 loop: CASAPRTHYEQYF. The CDR3 DNA reads TGTGCCAGCGCCCCCCGGACTCACTACGAGCAGTACTTC.

The chain carries TRBV6-5 and TRBJ1-5, with TRBD1 matching 7 bases. Unmatched junction bases numbered 11, after V lost 6 bases and J lost 6 bases. The length of the CDR3 is 15 residues. Germline CDR1 MNHEY, CDR2 SVGAGI. DNA for the CDR3: TGTGCCAGCAGACGACAGGGCACCGAGGGTCAGCCCCAGCATTTT. Amino acid sequence: CASRRQGTEGQPQHF.

CDR3 bases: TGCGCCAGCAGTAACTGGCGGGAGTCCTACAATGAGCAGTTCTTC. Amino acid sequence: CASSNWRESYNEQFF. J is TRBJ2-1 and V is TRBV4-3; 7 bases are a match to TRBD2. V lost 6 bases, J lost 1 base, and 6 bases stayed unmatched. The CDR3 runs 15 residues. Germline assignment: CDR1 LGHNA and CDR2 YSLEER.

The chain joins TRBV18 to TRBJ2-7; perhaps TRBD1 as D (6 bases). CDR3 length: 13 residues. Germline V gene lookup returns CDR1 KGHSH and CDR2 LQKENI. With 4 bases removed from V and 1 base from J, the gap between germline ends came to 8 bases. The CDR3 region is CASSLGQSYEQYF. As DNA, the CDR3 is TGTGCCAGCTCACTTGGACAGTCCTACGAGCAGTACTTC.

This sequence joins TRBV11-2 and TRBJ1-5, with a tentative D call TRBD1 (5 bases). CDR1 is SGHAT and CDR2 is FQNNGV in the germline V gene. V shed 1 base and J shed 0 bases, with 7 bases lying between them. This CDR3 region has 15 residues. As DNA, the CDR3 is TGTGCCAGCAGCTTAGGGGGCTATAGCAATCAGCCCCAGCATTTT. This gives the protein CASSLGGYSNQPQHF.

The J gene is TRBJ2-5, the V gene TRBV4-2, with a possible D match to TRBD1 (6 bases). This CDR3 is 15 amino acids long. Germline CDR1 is LGHNA and CDR2 is YNFKEQ. V lost 6 bases to trimming and J lost 9 bases, with 23 bases between them. The CDR3, as DNA: TGTGCCAGCAGTCTAAGAGGGGGAGCGATCGAGGCCCAGTACTTC. Amino acid sequence: CASSLRGGAIEAQYF.

J is TRBJ2-7 and V is TRBV5-1; unclear D gene. Trimming cost V 4 bases and J 0 bases, with 8 bases left between them. Germline CDR1 is SGHRS and CDR2 is YFSETQ. CDR3 length: 13 amino acids. CDR3 nucleotides: TGCGCCAGCAGCGGAAGGAGCTCCTACGAGCAGTACTTC. This gives the protein CASSGRSSYEQYF.

The chain employs TRBV5-4 and TRBJ2-3, with TRBD2 matching 14 bases. From germline, CDR1 is SGHNT and CDR2 YYREEE (reference sequence). After removal of 5 bases from V and 0 bases from J, the junction contained 8 bases not matched to a gene. The CDR3 loop spans 18 amino acids. The chain's CDR3 is CASSFGGTSGGSTDTQYF. CDR3 DNA: TGTGCCAGCAGTTTCGGGGGGACTAGCGGGGGTAGCACAGATACGCAGTATTTT.

CDR3 DNA sequence: TGTGCTAGTGGTTTGTCCCGACCGGGACTAGCGGGAAGTAATGAGCAGTTCTTC. Translating it yields CASGLSRPGLAGSNEQFF. V gene TRBV12-5 combines with J gene TRBJ2-1; 13 nucleotides line up with TRBD2. The CDR3 covers 18 residues. Germline CDR1 reads LGHNT; CDR2 reads FRNRAP. V trimming: 2 bases; J trimming: 7 bases; junction bases outside the gene matches: 11.

V gene TRBV7-2 combines with J gene TRBJ2-5, with 7 bases identical to TRBD2. V gave up 7 bases and J gave up 5 bases; unmatched junction bases: 10. CDR1 and CDR2 from the germline V gene are SGHTA and FQGNSA. The CDR3 totals 14 residues. CDR3 in DNA: TGTGCCAGCATCCCTAGCGGCGGCAGGGAGACCCAGTACTTC. Its translation: CASIPSGGRETQYF.